These T cell receptor beta chains were read from a single sample in a study of T-cell memory formation after mild COVID-19. TCRdb itself ran the 5' RACE reads through MiXCR, one entry per CDR3 protein. Here the sample spans a few hundred thousand distinct CDR3 sequences, around 15% being singletons. The sequencing sample was made of PBMCs or a T cell subset sorted from them (not recorded which). All receptors come from a man in his late teens or twenties who had mild COVID-19 (a few samples of this study predate the infection). Cell type and time point are not known. Both conserved end residues are part of each CDR3. The D gene is left open where the match is weak. Part of the rows lack a size; the others show once, few, many or a class for expanded clones.

V gene: TRBV12-3/TRBV12-4
J gene: TRBJ2-6
D gene: NA
clone size: few
CDR3 DNA: TGTGCCAGCAGTTTGGGCAACCCCTCTGGGGCCAACGTCCTGACTTTC
CDR3 protein: CASSLGNPSGANVLTF

V gene: TRBV12-3/TRBV12-4
J gene: TRBJ1-3
D gene: TRBD1
clone size: few
CDR3 DNA: TGTGCCAGCACCCCCCGGGACAGTGGAAACACCATATATTTT
CDR3 protein: CASTPRDSGNTIYF

V gene: TRBV2
J gene: TRBJ2-5
D gene: TRBD1
clone size: few
CDR3 DNA: TGTGCCAGCCGACAGGGGCACTTC
CDR3 protein: CASRQGHF

V gene: TRBV28
J gene: TRBJ2-3
D gene: NA
clone size: few
CDR3 DNA: TGTGCCACGTCTGAACAGGGAGGCACAGATACGCAGTATTTT
CDR3 protein: CATSEQGGTDTQYF

V gene: TRBV5-1
J gene: TRBJ2-3
D gene: NA
clone size: NA
CDR3 DNA: TGCGCCACCAAGACTAGGAGTGGCACAGATACGCAGTATTTT
CDR3 protein: CATKTRSGTDTQYF

V gene: TRBV7-6
J gene: TRBJ2-5
D gene: NA
clone size: NA
CDR3 DNA: TGTGCCAGCATCCTGGGGGCGGGGGTCTCAGAGACCCAGTACTTC
CDR3 protein: CASILGAGVSETQYF

V gene: TRBV7-3
J gene: TRBJ2-1
D gene: NA
clone size: NA
CDR3 DNA: TGTGCCAGCAGCTTAGGTAGGGAAAATGAGCAGTTCTTC
CDR3 protein: CASSLGRENEQFF

V gene: TRBV6-5
J gene: TRBJ1-1
D gene: NA
clone size: few
CDR3 DNA: TGTGCCAGCAGTCCAGGAGCGGGACTCGGGCCTGGAGCTTTCTTT
CDR3 protein: CASSPGAGLGPGAFF

V gene: TRBV20-1
J gene: TRBJ2-4
D gene: NA
clone size: NA
CDR3 DNA: TGCAGTGCTCCAGGGTTGGAGGCCAAAAACATTCAGTACTTC
CDR3 protein: CSAPGLEAKNIQYF

V gene: TRBV7-2
J gene: TRBJ2-5
D gene: NA
clone size: NA
CDR3 DNA: TGTGCCAGCAGCCATCCCCCGGAGGAGACCCAGTACTTC
CDR3 protein: CASSHPPEETQYF

V gene: TRBV12-3/TRBV12-4
J gene: TRBJ1-2
D gene: NA
clone size: few
CDR3 DNA: TGTGCCAGCAGTTTGTGGGATGGCTACACCTTC
CDR3 protein: CASSLWDGYTF

V gene: TRBV6-5
J gene: TRBJ1-4
D gene: NA
clone size: NA
CDR3 DNA: TGTGCCAGCAGTCCTACGTACTTTGAAAAACTGTTTTTT
CDR3 protein: CASSPTYFEKLFF

V gene: TRBV12-3/TRBV12-4
J gene: TRBJ2-7
D gene: NA
clone size: few
CDR3 DNA: TGTGCCAGCCGAGGGGCCGGCAGCGAGCAGTACTTC
CDR3 protein: CASRGAGSEQYF

V gene: TRBV5-1
J gene: TRBJ1-1
D gene: TRBD1
clone size: few
CDR3 DNA: TGCGCCAGCAGCTTTTGGACAGGGGTGGGGAACACTGAAGCTTTCTTT
CDR3 protein: CASSFWTGVGNTEAFF

V gene: TRBV5-1
J gene: TRBJ1-4
D gene: NA
clone size: many
CDR3 DNA: TGCGCCAGCGGTGAGGGCCTCGGTAATGAAAAACTGTTTTTT
CDR3 protein: CASGEGLGNEKLFF

V gene: TRBV11-2
J gene: TRBJ2-3
D gene: NA
clone size: few
CDR3 DNA: TGTGCCAGCAGCCGGTTCTCGAAAGATACGCAGTATTTT
CDR3 protein: CASSRFSKDTQYF

V gene: TRBV4-2
J gene: TRBJ1-1
D gene: NA
clone size: few
CDR3 DNA: TGTGCCAGCAGCCAAGATGGCGCGGGCATGAACACTGAAGCTTTCTTT
CDR3 protein: CASSQDGAGMNTEAFF

V gene: TRBV6-1
J gene: TRBJ2-1
D gene: TRBD2
clone size: NA
CDR3 DNA: TGTGCCAGCAGGGGACTAGCGGGGGGAAATTTCCATGAGCAGTTCTTC
CDR3 protein: CASRGLAGGNFHEQFF

V gene: TRBV28
J gene: TRBJ1-1
D gene: NA
clone size: many
CDR3 DNA: TGTGCCAGCAGTTTATCGGGGTTGGTGGGAAGGGGCACTGAAGCTTTCTTT
CDR3 protein: CASSLSGLVGRGTEAFF

V gene: TRBV6-6
J gene: TRBJ2-3
D gene: TRBD2
clone size: NA
CDR3 DNA: TGTGCCAGCAGCGACAGCGGGGGGGCAGATACGCAGTATTTT
CDR3 protein: CASSDSGGADTQYF

V gene: TRBV18
J gene: TRBJ1-5
D gene: NA
clone size: NA
CDR3 DNA: TGTGCCAGCTCACCGGCGTCGGGGTATAGCAATCAGCCCCAGCATTTT
CDR3 protein: CASSPASGYSNQPQHF

V gene: TRBV27
J gene: TRBJ2-3
D gene: NA
clone size: NA
CDR3 DNA: TGTGCCACCAGGGGGCGCACGGGGGGGCATCGGGATACGCAGTATTTT
CDR3 protein: CATRGRTGGHRDTQYF

V gene: TRBV6-5
J gene: TRBJ1-2
D gene: NA
clone size: NA
CDR3 DNA: TGTGCCACCGTGACTTATAACTATGGCTACACCTTC
CDR3 protein: CATVTYNYGYTF

V gene: TRBV7-2
J gene: TRBJ2-7
D gene: NA
clone size: NA
CDR3 DNA: TGTGCCAGCAGCTTAGACGTTCAAGGCTCTACACCCCTCGACGAGCAGTACTTC
CDR3 protein: CASSLDVQGSTPLDEQYF

V gene: TRBV7-2
J gene: TRBJ2-7
D gene: NA
clone size: many
CDR3 DNA: TGTGCCAGCAGCTTAGGGAACTCCTACGAGCAGTACTTC
CDR3 protein: CASSLGNSYEQYF

V gene: TRBV11-3
J gene: TRBJ2-1
D gene: NA
clone size: NA
CDR3 DNA: TGTGCCAGCAGCTTAGATGGGCAAAACAATGAGCAGTTCTTC
CDR3 protein: CASSLDGQNNEQFF

V gene: TRBV24-1
J gene: TRBJ1-2
D gene: NA
clone size: few
CDR3 DNA: TGTGCCACCAGTGATGCTCACTATGGCTACACCTTC
CDR3 protein: CATSDAHYGYTF

V gene: TRBV7-2
J gene: TRBJ2-3
D gene: TRBD2
clone size: many
CDR3 DNA: TGTGCCAGCAGCCCGGGACTAGCGGGGGGCACAGATACGCAGTATTTT
CDR3 protein: CASSPGLAGGTDTQYF

V gene: TRBV24-1
J gene: TRBJ1-5
D gene: NA
clone size: many
CDR3 DNA: TGTGCCACCAGTCCAGGTTGGAATCAGCCCCAGCATTTT
CDR3 protein: CATSPGWNQPQHF

V gene: TRBV5-1
J gene: TRBJ2-3
D gene: NA
clone size: many
CDR3 DNA: TGCGCCAGCAGCCCCTTCACAGGAGATACGCAGTATTTT
CDR3 protein: CASSPFTGDTQYF

V gene: TRBV4-2
J gene: TRBJ1-1
D gene: NA
clone size: many
CDR3 DNA: TGTGCCAGCAGCCAAGAAAGGGGCGAAGCTTTCTTT
CDR3 protein: CASSQERGEAFF

V gene: TRBV3-1
J gene: TRBJ2-3
D gene: NA
clone size: NA
CDR3 DNA: TGTGCCAGCAGCCAAGGGGGTAGGGGCTTTCGGGATACGCAGTATTTT
CDR3 protein: CASSQGGRGFRDTQYF

V gene: TRBV5-6
J gene: TRBJ2-2
D gene: NA
clone size: many
CDR3 DNA: TGTGCCAGCAAGCCATCACGGAACACCGGGGAGCTGTTTTTT
CDR3 protein: CASKPSRNTGELFF

V gene: TRBV7-6
J gene: TRBJ1-6
D gene: TRBD1
clone size: NA
CDR3 DNA: TGTGCCAGCAAACAGGGGGCTTATAATTCACCCCTCCACTTT
CDR3 protein: CASKQGAYNSPLHF

V gene: TRBV11-2
J gene: TRBJ2-5
D gene: TRBD2
clone size: NA
CDR3 DNA: TGTGCCAGCAGCGCAATGGGACTAGTCGGAGAGACCCAGTACTTC
CDR3 protein: CASSAMGLVGETQYF

V gene: TRBV7-3
J gene: TRBJ1-2
D gene: TRBD1
clone size: NA
CDR3 DNA: TGTGCCAGCAGCCCGTACGGGACAGGCGACTACACCTTC
CDR3 protein: CASSPYGTGDYTF

V gene: TRBV29-1
J gene: TRBJ1-1
D gene: TRBD1
clone size: NA
CDR3 DNA: TGCAGCGGCGGATCGGGACAGGGGAACACTGAAGCTTTCTTT
CDR3 protein: CSGGSGQGNTEAFF

V gene: TRBV9
J gene: TRBJ1-2
D gene: TRBD1
clone size: few
CDR3 DNA: TGTGCCAGCAGCCCACCCAGGGACAGGGGAATCGGCTACACCTTC
CDR3 protein: CASSPPRDRGIGYTF

V gene: TRBV2
J gene: TRBJ2-3
D gene: TRBD2
clone size: NA
CDR3 DNA: TGTGCCAGCATAGCGGGGTCAGATACGCAGTATTTT
CDR3 protein: CASIAGSDTQYF

V gene: TRBV12-3/TRBV12-4
J gene: TRBJ2-1
D gene: NA
clone size: NA
CDR3 DNA: TGTTCCAGCAGTTTAGGGGTCGCGAACAATGAGCAGTTCTTC
CDR3 protein: CSSSLGVANNEQFF

V gene: TRBV12-3/TRBV12-4
J gene: TRBJ1-5
D gene: TRBD1
clone size: few
CDR3 DNA: TGTGCCAGCAGTGGACAGGGGAATCAGCCCCAGCATTTT
CDR3 protein: CASSGQGNQPQHF

V gene: TRBV6-1
J gene: TRBJ2-1
D gene: NA
clone size: NA
CDR3 DNA: TGTGCCAGCATAACGGAAACTCGGTATGAGCAGTTCTTC
CDR3 protein: CASITETRYEQFF

V gene: TRBV7-2
J gene: TRBJ2-3
D gene: NA
clone size: NA
CDR3 DNA: TGTGCCAGCAGCCCGACACATCGCACAGATACGCAGTATTTT
CDR3 protein: CASSPTHRTDTQYF

V gene: TRBV12-3/TRBV12-4
J gene: TRBJ2-5
D gene: NA
clone size: NA
CDR3 DNA: TGTGCCAGCAGTTTGGTAATTGGAGAGGCGCAAGAGACCCAGTACTTC
CDR3 protein: CASSLVIGEAQETQYF

V gene: TRBV7-2
J gene: TRBJ1-1
D gene: NA
clone size: few
CDR3 DNA: TGTGCCAGCAGCTTATACAACACTGAAGCTTTCTTT
CDR3 protein: CASSLYNTEAFF

V gene: TRBV2
J gene: TRBJ2-1
D gene: TRBD2
clone size: few
CDR3 DNA: TGTGCCAGCAGTGGGGCTAGCGGGGGGAATAATGAGCAGTTCTTC
CDR3 protein: CASSGASGGNNEQFF

V gene: TRBV4-1
J gene: TRBJ2-7
D gene: TRBD1
clone size: NA
CDR3 DNA: TGCGCCAGCAGCCAACCTCCGGGACAGAAATACGAGCAGTACTTC
CDR3 protein: CASSQPPGQKYEQYF

V gene: TRBV4-3
J gene: TRBJ2-1
D gene: TRBD2
clone size: many
CDR3 DNA: TGCGCCAGCAGCCCGGGGGGACCCGAGCCCCATGAGCAGTTCTTC
CDR3 protein: CASSPGGPEPHEQFF

V gene: TRBV29-1
J gene: TRBJ1-2
D gene: NA
clone size: few
CDR3 DNA: TGCAGCGTGGCGACGGGGCCCGACACCTTC
CDR3 protein: CSVATGPDTF

V gene: TRBV30
J gene: TRBJ1-1
D gene: NA
clone size: many
CDR3 DNA: TGTGCCTGGAGCGGGGACCCCGTCGGAGCTTTCTTT
CDR3 protein: CAWSGDPVGAFF